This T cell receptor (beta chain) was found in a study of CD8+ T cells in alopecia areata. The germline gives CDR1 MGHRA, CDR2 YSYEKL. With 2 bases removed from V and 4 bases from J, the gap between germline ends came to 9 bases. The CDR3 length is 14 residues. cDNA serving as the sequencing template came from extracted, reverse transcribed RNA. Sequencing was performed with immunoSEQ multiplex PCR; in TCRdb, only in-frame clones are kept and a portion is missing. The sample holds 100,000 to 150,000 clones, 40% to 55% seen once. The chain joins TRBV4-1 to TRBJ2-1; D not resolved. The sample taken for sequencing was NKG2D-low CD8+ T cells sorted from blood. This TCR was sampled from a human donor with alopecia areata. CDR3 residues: CASSQRGRYNEQFF. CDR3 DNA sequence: TGCGCCAGCAGCCAACGAGGTCGGTACAATGAGCAGTTCTTC.